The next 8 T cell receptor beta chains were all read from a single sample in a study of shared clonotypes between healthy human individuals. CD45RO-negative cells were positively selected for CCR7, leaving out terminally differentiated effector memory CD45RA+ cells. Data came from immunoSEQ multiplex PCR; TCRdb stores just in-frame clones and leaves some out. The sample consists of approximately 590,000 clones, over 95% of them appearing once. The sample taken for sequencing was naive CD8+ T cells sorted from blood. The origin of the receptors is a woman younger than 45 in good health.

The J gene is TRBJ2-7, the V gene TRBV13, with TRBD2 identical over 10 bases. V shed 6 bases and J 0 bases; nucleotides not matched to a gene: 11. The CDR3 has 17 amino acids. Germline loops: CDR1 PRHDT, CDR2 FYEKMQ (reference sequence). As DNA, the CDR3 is TGTGCCAGCAGTTCTTTGAGCGGGAGGGACAGCTCCTACGAGCAGTACTTC. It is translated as CASSSLSGRDSSYEQYF.

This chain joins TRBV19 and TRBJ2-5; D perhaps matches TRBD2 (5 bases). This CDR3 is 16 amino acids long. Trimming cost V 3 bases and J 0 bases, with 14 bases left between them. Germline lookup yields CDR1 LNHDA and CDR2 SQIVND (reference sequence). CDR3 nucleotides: TGTGCCAGTAGTATGAAGAGCGGAGAGTACCAAGAGACCCAGTACTTC. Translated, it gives CASSMKSGEYQETQYF.

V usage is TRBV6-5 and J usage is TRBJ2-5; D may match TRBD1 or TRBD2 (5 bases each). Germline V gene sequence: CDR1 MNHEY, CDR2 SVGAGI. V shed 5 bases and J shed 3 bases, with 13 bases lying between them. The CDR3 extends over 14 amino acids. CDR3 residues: CASSEGPTKETQYF. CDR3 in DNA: TGTGCCAGCAGTGAGGGACCAACAAAAGAGACCCAGTACTTC.

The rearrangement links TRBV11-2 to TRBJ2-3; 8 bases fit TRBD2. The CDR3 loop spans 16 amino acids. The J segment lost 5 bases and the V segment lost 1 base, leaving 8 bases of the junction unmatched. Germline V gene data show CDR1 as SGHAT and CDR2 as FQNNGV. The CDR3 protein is CASSLVRGLAGDTQYF. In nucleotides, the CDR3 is TGTGCCAGCAGCTTAGTGCGAGGGCTAGCGGGAGATACGCAGTATTTT.

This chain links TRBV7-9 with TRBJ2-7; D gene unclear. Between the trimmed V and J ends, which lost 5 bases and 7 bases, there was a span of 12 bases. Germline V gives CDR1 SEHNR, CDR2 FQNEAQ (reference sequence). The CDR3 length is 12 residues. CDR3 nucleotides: TGTGCCAGCAGCACCACCTGGCCTGAGCAGTACTTC. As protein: CASSTTWPEQYF.

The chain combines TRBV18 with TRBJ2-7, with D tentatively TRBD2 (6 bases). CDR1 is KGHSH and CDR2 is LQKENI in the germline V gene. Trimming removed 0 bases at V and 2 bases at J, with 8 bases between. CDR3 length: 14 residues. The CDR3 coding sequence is TGTGCCAGCTCACCACCGGAGGGCCCCTACGAGCAGTACTTC. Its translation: CASSPPEGPYEQYF.

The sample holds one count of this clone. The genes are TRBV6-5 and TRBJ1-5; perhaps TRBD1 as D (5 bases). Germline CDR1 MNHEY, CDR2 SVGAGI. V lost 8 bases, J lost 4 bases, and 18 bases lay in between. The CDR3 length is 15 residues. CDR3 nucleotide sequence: TGTGCCAGCGGAGACCCGGGACGGCAAAATCAGCCCCAGCATTTT. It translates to CASGDPGRQNQPQHF.

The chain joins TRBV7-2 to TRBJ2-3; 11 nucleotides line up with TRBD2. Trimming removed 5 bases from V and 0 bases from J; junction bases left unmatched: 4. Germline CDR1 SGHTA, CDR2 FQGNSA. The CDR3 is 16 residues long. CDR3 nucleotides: TGTGCCAGCAGCCTATGGACTAGCGGGAGCACAGATACGCAGTATTTT. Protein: CASSLWTSGSTDTQYF.